These 15 T cell receptor beta chains share one sample of origin, sequenced in a study of shared clonotypes between healthy human individuals. Only in-frame clones appear in the TCRdb table, and some are missing; sequencing was by immunoSEQ multiplex PCR. This table holds some 700,000 clones, around 90% found once. The sequencing input was memory CD8+ T cells from PBMCs. Stated subset: CD45RO+ cells pooled with CCR7-negative TemRA cells. The receptor source for this set is a man aged 18 to 35 in good health. Some clones in this sample may be carry-over from other donors' samples.

This chain links TRBV7-9 with TRBJ2-7; D possibly corresponds to TRBD1 (6 bases). The CDR3 consists of 16 residues. V was trimmed by 4 bases and J by 3 bases, leaving 19 bases between them. Germline CDR1 reads SEHNR; CDR2 reads FQNEAQ (reference sequence). CDR3 sequence (DNA): TGTGCCAGCAGCTCCTTTTCTGGGACAAAGTTCTACGAGCAGTACTTC. Its protein product is CASSSFSGTKFYEQYF.

V and J are TRBV6-6 and TRBJ1-2, with a possible D match to TRBD1 (6 bases). Germline V gives CDR1 MNHNY, CDR2 SVGAGI (reference sequence). Trimming removed 0 bases from V and 2 bases from J, with 10 bases in between. The CDR3 runs to 15 residues. Here the CDR3 reads CASSYSWTVNYGYTF. CDR3 nucleotide sequence: TGTGCCAGCAGTTACTCCTGGACAGTCAACTATGGCTACACCTTC.

The chain has TRBV21-1 and TRBJ2-5; the table's D call of TRBD1 was not tested on the DNA. TRBV21-1 is a pseudogene segment. CDR3 length equals 14 residues. The CDR3 DNA reads as TGTGCCAGCACCGTAGGACAGTCGGGAGAGACCCAGTACTTC. As protein: CASTVGQSGETQYF.

This clone was counted between two and nine times. V and J are TRBV7-9 and TRBJ1-1; 7 nucleotides line up with TRBD1. The V and J ends lost 6 bases and 0 bases, in that order; junction bases with no gene match: 7. CDR1 is SEHNR and CDR2 is FQNEAQ in the germline V gene (reference sequence). There are 15 residues in the CDR3. CDR3 sequence reads: CASRERDSLNTEAFF. CDR3 nucleotide sequence: TGTGCCAGCAGGGAGAGGGACAGTCTGAACACTGAAGCTTTCTTT.

The table lists this clone with a count of one. The V call is TRBV4-2, the J call TRBJ2-7; the D gene is possibly TRBD2 (6 bases). V was cut by 3 bases and J by 8 bases, with 14 bases left in between. CDR3 length equals 13 residues. In germline, CDR1 is LGHNA, CDR2 YNFKEQ. Here the CDR3 reads CASSQGRELQQYF. The CDR3 DNA sequence: TGTGCCAGCAGCCAGGGCCGGGAGCTACAGCAGTACTTC.

The chain has TRBV12-5 and TRBJ2-5, with TRBD2 matching over 10 bases. Looked up from germline, CDR1 is LGHNT and CDR2 is FRNRAP. V shed 0 bases and J 5 bases; nucleotides not matched to a gene: 9. The CDR3 consists of 17 residues. The CDR3 spells CASGLVILAGVGETQYF. CDR3 DNA sequence: TGTGCTAGTGGTTTGGTAATTCTAGCGGGAGTGGGGGAGACCCAGTACTTC.

This clone is a singleton in its sample. V and J are TRBV25-1 and TRBJ2-3; 8 bases fit TRBD2. From germline, CDR1 is MGHDK and CDR2 SYGVNS. The CDR3 length is 15 residues. The trim removed 1 base at V and 3 bases at J, leaving 3 bases unmatched. The CDR3 DNA is TGTGCCAGCAGTGAATGGGGCGGGAGGACAGATACGCAGTATTTT. Its protein is CASSEWGGRTDTQYF.

With respect to this clone: One end of the junction is discordant with germline, which a read error may explain. V is TRBV7-9 and J is TRBJ2-7; the D gene is possibly TRBD1 (6 bases). This CDR3 has 16 residues. The germline V gene encodes CDR1 SEHNR and CDR2 FQNEAQ (reference sequence). Here the CDR3 DNA reads TGTGCCAGCAGCCCTGGCTGGGGGCCAAATTTCTACAAGCAGTACTTC. Its protein is CASSPGWGPNFYKQYF.

This chain uses TRBV27 with TRBJ1-4, with TRBD1 as a possible D gene (5 bases). CDR1 is MNHEY, CDR2 SMNVEV, per germline (reference sequence). Trimming stripped 1 base from V and 8 bases from J, with 11 bases between. The CDR3 runs 14 residues. DNA for the CDR3: TGTGCCAGCAGTTTATTCGGCGGACAAGAAAAACTGTTTTTT. Translation: CASSLFGGQEKLFF.

The rearrangement links TRBV7-3 to TRBJ2-3; the match to TRBD2 covers 10 bases. Trimming took 4 bases from V and 1 from J; bases not matched to a gene: 8. In germline, CDR1 is SGHTA, CDR2 FQGTGA. This CDR3 is 17 amino acids long. CDR3 in DNA: TGTGCCAGCAGCTCAATCGGGACTAGCGACGGCACAGATACGCAGTATTTT. This gives the protein CASSSIGTSDGTDTQYF.

For this clone: This specimen includes other DNA sequences encoding the same CDR3. The V call is TRBV9, the J call TRBJ2-7; D unresolved. The germline CDR1 and CDR2 sequences are SGDLS and YYNGEE. Trimming stripped 0 bases from V and 2 bases from J, with 6 bases between. The CDR3 consists of 13 residues. The CDR3 is CASSVGSPYEQYF. The CDR3 DNA reads as TGTGCCAGCAGCGTAGGCAGCCCCTACGAGCAGTACTTC. The variable domain in full, with the rest retrieved from reference TRBV9 and TRBJ2-7, is DSGVTQTPKHLITATGQRVTLRCSPRSGDLSVYWYQQSLDQGLQFLIQYYNGEERAKGNILERFSAQQFPDLHSELNLSSLELGDSALYFCASSVGSPYEQYFGPGTRLTVT.

The genes are TRBV6-6 and TRBJ1-4; possibly TRBD1 for D (5 bases). The germline gives CDR1 MNHNY, CDR2 SVGAGI (reference sequence). V was pared by 4 bases and J by 8 bases, with 14 bases between. This CDR3 is built from 14 residues. The CDR3 protein is CASSFGGGNEKLFF. CDR3 DNA: TGTGCCAGCAGTTTTGGGGGGGGGAACGAAAAACTGTTTTTT.

Written as DNA, the CDR3 is TGCAGCGTTGAGACGTTATACAGGGAACGCGACACTGAAGCTTTCTTT. Translated, it gives CSVETLYRERDTEAFF. The chain couples TRBV29-1 to TRBJ1-1; D possibly corresponds to TRBD1 (6 bases). The V end lost 3 bases, the J end lost 3 bases, and 20 bases lay between the germline ends. CDR1 is SQVTM, CDR2 ANQGSEA, per germline. The CDR3 is 16 residues long.

The V gene is TRBV9, the J gene TRBJ2-7; 9 nucleotides line up with TRBD1. Losses at the gene ends were 4 bases for V and 5 bases for J; bases not matched to a gene: 7. This CDR3 is built from 14 residues. CDR1 and CDR2 (germline): SGDLS, YYNGEE. CDR3 nucleotides: TGTGCCAGCAGCACCACAGGGGGCTTTGACGAGCAGTACTTC. Protein sequence: CASSTTGGFDEQYF.

In regard to this clone: It differs at one base from a far larger clone, so likely a read error. V is TRBV12-1 and J is TRBJ2-3; the table calls TRBD1, which could not be checked here. TRBV12-1 is marked as a pseudogene. The CDR3 is 15 amino acids. The CDR3 DNA reads TGTGCCAGCAGTCGTCTGGGACAGGGGGCAGATACGCAGTATTTT. Its translation is CASSRLGQGADTQYF.